These T cell receptor beta chains were read from a single sample in a study of Graves' ophthalmopathy and Graves' hyperthyroidism. Using its own MiXCR run on the multiplex PCR reads, TCRdb lists one record per CDR3 protein. The sample records hundreds of thousands of distinct CDR3 sequences, roughly 20% being singletons. Material: peripheral blood. The receptors come from a woman under 30 with stable Graves' hyperthyroidism. Each CDR3 is given with its conserved first and last residue. A D gene is named only where the DNA matches it firmly. Expanded clones get a size class; other rows say once, few or many, or leave the size out.

V: TRBV12-3/TRBV12-4; J: TRBJ1-5; size: once; D: TRBD1; DNA: TGTGCCAGCAGTTCGGGACAGGGGGCTCAGCCCCAGCATTTT; CDR3: CASSSGQGAQPQHF
V: TRBV7-6; J: TRBJ2-7; size: many; D: TRBD2; DNA: TGTGCCAGCAGCTTACGGGAGGGCTACGAGCAGTACTTC; CDR3: CASSLREGYEQYF
V: TRBV2; J: TRBJ1-1; size: many; D: TRBD1; DNA: TGTGCCAGCTCTGGCGGACAGGGGGCATCTGAAGCTTTCTTT; CDR3: CASSGGQGASEAFF
V: TRBV29-1; J: TRBJ2-5; size: many; D: TRBD2; DNA: TGCAGCGTTGAGGGACTAGCGGGATACCAAGAGACCCAGTACTTC; CDR3: CSVEGLAGYQETQYF
V: TRBV14; J: TRBJ2-5; size: few; D: TRBD2; DNA: TGTGCCAGCAGCCTTATCGAGATAGCGGGAGAGGAGACCCAGTACTTC; CDR3: CASSLIEIAGEETQYF
V: TRBV20-1; J: TRBJ2-5; size: many; D: -; DNA: TGCAGTGCTAGAGAAACAGTTTCAGAGACCCAGTACTTC; CDR3: CSARETVSETQYF
V: TRBV24-1; J: TRBJ2-3; size: many; D: TRBD2; DNA: TGTGCCACCAGTGAACGGGGGACTAGCAAGGATACGCAGTATTTT; CDR3: CATSERGTSKDTQYF
V: TRBV2; J: TRBJ2-3; size: -; D: -; DNA: TGTGCCAGCAGTGCTCCCGGGAGTAGCACAGATACGCAGTATTTT; CDR3: CASSAPGSSTDTQYF
V: TRBV6-5; J: TRBJ2-2; size: many; D: -; DNA: TGTGCCAGCAGTTACTCGTTTGCGGGCACCGGGGAGCTGTTTTTT; CDR3: CASSYSFAGTGELFF
V: TRBV6-2/TRBV6-3; J: TRBJ1-1; size: many; D: -; DNA: TGTGCCAGCAGTTACGGGACACGAAATCGGAACACTGAAGCTTTCTTT; CDR3: CASSYGTRNRNTEAFF
V: TRBV11-2; J: TRBJ2-3; size: few; D: TRBD2; DNA: TGTGCCAGCAGCTTAGATCGCGGCGGGAGGACAGATACGCAGTATTTT; CDR3: CASSLDRGGRTDTQYF
V: TRBV5-1; J: TRBJ1-1; size: many; D: -; DNA: TGCGCCAGCAGCTTGGCCATGGAGGCCACTGAAGCTTTCTTT; CDR3: CASSLAMEATEAFF
V: TRBV20-1; J: TRBJ2-5; size: -; D: -; DNA: TGCAGTGCCCCTCGGAGGGGGCCGCCTATCCTCCAAGAGACCCAGTACTTC; CDR3: CSAPRRGPPILQETQYF
V: TRBV2; J: TRBJ1-2; size: -; D: -; DNA: TGTGCCAGCAGTGAACGACCACCTTTCCCTAATGGCTACACCTTC; CDR3: CASSERPPFPNGYTF
V: TRBV6-1; J: TRBJ1-1; size: -; D: -; DNA: TGTGCCAGCGGCAGGGTGTTAGTCGACACTGAAGCTTTCTTT; CDR3: CASGRVLVDTEAFF
V: TRBV28; J: TRBJ1-1; size: many; D: -; DNA: TGTGTCAGCAGTTTAAGTGCGACTGAAGCTTTCTTT; CDR3: CVSSLSATEAFF
V: TRBV7-9; J: TRBJ1-1; size: many; D: -; DNA: TGTGCCAGCAGCTTTTTGAGGACCCTTGGCACTGAAGCTTTCTTT; CDR3: CASSFLRTLGTEAFF
V: TRBV12-3/TRBV12-4; J: TRBJ1-1; size: many; D: -; DNA: TGTGCCAGCAGTTCTTTGAGAGATGCTTTCTTT; CDR3: CASSSLRDAFF
V: TRBV4-1; J: TRBJ2-5; size: -; D: TRBD1; DNA: TGCGCCAGCAGCCAACACCCAGGAGTAGGGGGCCGGGACGCGACCCAGTACTTC; CDR3: CASSQHPGVGGRDATQYF
V: TRBV25-1; J: TRBJ2-7; size: many; D: -; DNA: TGTGCCAGCAGTGAAGGGAGTAGCGACGTATCCGAGCAGTACTTC; CDR3: CASSEGSSDVSEQYF
V: TRBV6-2/TRBV6-3; J: TRBJ1-1; size: many; D: -; DNA: TGTGCCAGCACTTACCATTGGGGTAGGACTGAAGCTTTCTTT; CDR3: CASTYHWGRTEAFF
V: TRBV6-2/TRBV6-3; J: TRBJ2-3; size: many; D: -; DNA: TGTGCCAGCAGTTACTCCCCCTCGGATGACGCGAGCACAGATACGCAGTATTTT; CDR3: CASSYSPSDDASTDTQYF